This T cell receptor (beta chain) was identified during a study of human T cells and chemical hapten exposure. Study-level findings and limits: After DPC sensitization, TCRs above 1 in 1000 frequency showed no change. Compared with pre-sensitization or healthy control sets, expanded TCRs clustered more.

TCRdb analysed the RACE reads with MiXCR anew, one entry per CDR3 protein. Among roughly 120,000 distinct CDR3 sequences listed, roughly 13% were seen once. Time point described: patch test 1, 2 weeks after DPC sensitization. Described treatment: therapeutic diphenylcyclopropenone sensitization with weekly scalp DPC. In the case of this clonotype: The target antigen is unknown.

V shed 5 bases, J shed 11 bases, and the junction held 8 bases outside the gene matches. The germline V gene encodes CDR1 SGHTA and CDR2 FQGTGA. CDR3 length: 12 residues. The sequence was collected from a man younger than 35 with alopecia areata. Some clones in this sample may be carry-over from other donors' samples. The sequencing here drew on whole blood, taken in connection with sensitization to the hapten diphenylcyclopropenone (DPC). The V gene is TRBV7-3, the J gene TRBJ1-1, with 7 bases lining up with TRBD1. CDR3 bases: TGTGCCAGCAGCCAAACGACAGGGAAGGCTTTCTTT. Translated: CASSQTTGKAFF.